The 28 T cell receptor beta chains presented below share a single source sample, sequenced in a study of blood T cell repertoires in COVID-19. Using immunoSEQ multiplex PCR, the repertoire was profiled, and TCRdb retains in-frame clones only, with some absent. The sample lists 30,000 to 35,000 clones; approximately 82% were seen once. Source material: peripheral blood. The receptor set was obtained from a man older than 75 with active or convalescent COVID-19.

J is TRBJ2-6 and V is TRBV7-3, with TRBD1 matching 8 bases. Germline CDR1 is SGHTA and CDR2 is FQGTGA. The CDR3 loop spans 20 amino acids. V lost 5 bases, J lost 4 bases, and 19 bases stayed unmatched. CDR3 sequence reads: CASSLEDLQGAQKGANVLTF. The CDR3, as DNA: TGTGCCAGCAGCCTGGAGGACCTCCAGGGGGCGCAAAAAGGGGCCAACGTCCTGACTTTC.

This clone has a single count. This chain connects TRBV5-4 to TRBJ2-7; a possible D gene is TRBD2 (5 bases). The V gene lost 1 base and the J gene lost 1 base, with 15 bases spanning the gap. The CDR3 length is 16 residues. Germline CDR1 is SGHNT and CDR2 is YYREEE (reference sequence). CDR3 sequence reads: CASSLPMAGASYEQYF. CDR3 nucleotide sequence: TGTGCCAGCAGCTTGCCAATGGCGGGCGCTTCCTACGAGCAGTACTTC.

The CDR3 loop is CASSSRTATNEKLFF. The CDR3 DNA reads as TGCGCCAGCAGCTCACGGACAGCAACTAATGAAAAACTGTTTTTT. This sequence joins TRBV5-1 and TRBJ1-4; a possible D gene is TRBD1 (6 bases). This CDR3 region has 15 residues. V was pared by 3 bases and J by 0 bases, with 9 bases between. The germline V gene has CDR1 SGHRS and CDR2 YFSETQ.

This rearrangement joins TRBV2 to TRBJ2-7, with TRBD1 matching over 11 bases. With 8 bases clipped from V and 3 bases from J, the junction kept 0 bases outside the gene matches. This CDR3 has 12 amino acids. The germline CDR1 and CDR2 sequences are SNHLY and FYNNEI. CDR3 nucleotide sequence: TGTGCCAGCGGGACAGGGGGCTACGAGCAGTACTTC. Translated: CASGTGGYEQYF.

Here the CDR3 DNA reads TGTGCCAGCAGCCCCGGGACTAGCGGGAGGTACACAGATACGCAGTATTTT. This sequence encodes CASSPGTSGRYTDTQYF. This sequence joins TRBV7-2 and TRBJ2-3; 15 bases map to TRBD2. This CDR3 comprises 17 residues. Germline CDR1 SGHTA, CDR2 FQGNSA. V gave up 5 bases and J gave up 2 bases; unmatched junction bases: 5.

The chain carries TRBV28 and TRBJ2-7; 8 bases align to TRBD2. Germline CDR1 and CDR2: MDHEN and SYDVKM. The CDR3 is 16 amino acids. Losses at the gene ends were 7 bases for V and 0 bases for J; bases not matched to a gene: 11. The CDR3 region is CASTNLAGTSSYEQYF. The CDR3 DNA reads as TGTGCCAGCACCAATCTCGCCGGGACTAGCTCCTACGAGCAGTACTTC.

The chain carries TRBV4-1 and TRBJ2-7; TRBD1 matches at 7 bases. Germline V gene sequence: CDR1 MGHRA, CDR2 YSYEKL. The CDR3 sequence is 16 residues long. The V segment lost 1 base and the J segment 3 bases; nucleotides outside the gene matches: 9. The CDR3 bases are TGCGCCAGCAGCCAAGGGGCACAGGGGATGGTCTACGAGCAGTACTTC. Residues: CASSQGAQGMVYEQYF.

This clone has more than one count but fewer than ten. This chain connects TRBV5-8 to TRBJ1-2, with D possibly TRBD1 on 5 matching bases. Deletions cut 4 bases from V and 3 bases from J, with 19 bases between. The CDR3 contains 16 residues. Germline V lookup: CDR1 SGHTS, CDR2 YDEGEE. CDR3 DNA sequence: TGTGCCAGCAGCCAAGAAACAGGAATCAGACACTATGGCTACACCTTC. As protein: CASSQETGIRHYGYTF.

J is TRBJ2-7 and V is TRBV7-9; 8 bases align to TRBD2. V lost 6 bases and J lost 2; bases outside the gene matches: 12. Germline V CDR1 and CDR2: SEHNR, FQNEAQ (reference sequence). This CDR3 has 16 residues. The CDR3, as DNA: TGTGCCAGCAGTGTAGCGGGGCGCGACGGAACCTACGAGCAGTACTTC. Translated, it gives CASSVAGRDGTYEQYF.

A single count supports this clone. The chain combines TRBV28 with TRBJ1-4; D remains unclear. Germline-derived CDR1 and CDR2 are MDHEN and SYDVKM. V was pared by 2 bases and J by 5 bases, with 6 bases between. The CDR3 runs 13 residues. The CDR3 spells CASSLSQNEKLFF. CDR3 nucleotides: TGTGCCAGCAGTTTAAGCCAAAATGAAAAACTGTTTTTT.

V gene TRBV19 combines with J gene TRBJ1-2; the match to TRBD1 covers 10 bases. The trim removed 3 bases at V and 3 bases at J, leaving 4 bases unmatched. The CDR3 has 15 residues. The germline V gene has CDR1 LNHDA and CDR2 SQIVND (reference sequence). The CDR3 nucleotides are TGTGCCAGTAGTATGACAGGGGGCGCGCACTATGGCTACACCTTC. It is translated as CASSMTGGAHYGYTF. The full variable domain, completed using reference TRBV19 and TRBJ1-2, is DGGITQSPKYLFRKEGQNVTLSCEQNLNHDAMYWYRQDPGQGLRLIYYSQIVNDFQKGDIAEGYSVSREKKESFPLTVTSAQKNPTAFYLCASSMTGGAHYGYTFGSGTRLTVV.

V and J are TRBV18 and TRBJ2-1; TRBD2 matches at 7 bases. Germline V gives CDR1 KGHSH, CDR2 LQKENI. Trimming took 2 bases from V and 9 from J; bases not matched to a gene: 10. The CDR3 consists of 15 residues. In nucleotides, the CDR3 is TGTGCCAGCTCACCAACGGGGGAGGGTCGCGGTGAGCAGTTCTTC. Translated: CASSPTGEGRGEQFF.

This clone occurred a few times. The chain is built from TRBV13 and TRBJ2-2, with 8 bases fitting TRBD2. Losses at the gene ends were 3 bases for V and 6 bases for J; bases not matched to a gene: 18. The CDR3 runs to 19 residues. Germline CDR1 and CDR2: PRHDT and FYEKMQ (reference sequence). As DNA, the CDR3 is TGTGCCAGCAGCTTCGCCAACCCGACTTTTAGCGGGATGGCCGGGGAGCTGTTTTTT. Its translation is CASSFANPTFSGMAGELFF.

The chain couples TRBV29-1 to TRBJ2-6; no definite D call. Germline CDR1 is SQVTM and CDR2 is ANQGSEA. This CDR3 is built from 14 residues. The V end was cut by 3 bases, the J end by 2 bases, with 8 bases between. In DNA, the CDR3 is TGCAGCGTTGAGTCTGGGCCTGGGGCCAACGTCCTGACTTTC. Residues: CSVESGPGANVLTF. Drawing the rest from reference TRBV29-1 and TRBJ2-6, the complete variable domain is SAVISQKPSRDICQRGTSLTIQCQVDSQVTMMFWYRQQPGQSLTLIATANQGSEATYESGFVIDKFPISRPNLTFSTLTVSNMSPEDSSIYLCSVESGPGANVLTFGAGSRLTVL.

This clone was detected once. The chain uses TRBV4-1 and TRBJ2-6; 7 nucleotides align to TRBD1. Per germline, CDR1 MGHRA and CDR2 YSYEKL. Trimming removed 0 bases from V and 1 base from J; junction bases left unmatched: 3. The length of the CDR3 is 17 residues. The CDR3 loop is CASSQDRGFSGANVLTF. CDR3 nucleotide sequence: TGCGCCAGCAGCCAAGACAGGGGGTTTTCTGGGGCCAACGTCCTGACTTTC.

This chain joins TRBV5-1 and TRBJ1-1; TRBD1 aligns across 7 bases. Looked up from germline, CDR1 is SGHRS and CDR2 is YFSETQ. Trimming took 1 base from V and 5 from J; bases not matched to a gene: 5. The CDR3 has 14 residues. CDR3 nucleotides: TGCGCCAGCAGCTTGCAGGGGGGCCGGACTGAAGCTTTCTTT. This codes for CASSLQGGRTEAFF. Full variable domain (rest looked up from reference TRBV5-1 and TRBJ1-1): KAGVTQTPRYLIKTRGQQVTLSCSPISGHRSVSWYQQTPGQGLQFLFEYFSETQRNKGNFPGRFSGRQFSNSRSEMNVSTLELGDSALYLCASSLQGGRTEAFFGQGTRLTVV.

This clone was recorded once. CDR3: CASSSPGLAGETQYF. The CDR3 DNA follows: TGTGCCAGCAGCTCTCCTGGACTAGCGGGAGAGACCCAGTACTTC. The rearrangement links TRBV5-6 to TRBJ2-5; 11 positions match TRBD2. The V gene end was trimmed by 3 bases and the J gene end by 4 bases; junction bases not matched to a gene: 5. This CDR3 is 15 amino acids long. Germline V gene data show CDR1 as SGHDT and CDR2 as YYEEEE.

The chain employs TRBV10-3 and TRBJ1-1; TRBD1 matches at 7 bases. There are 16 residues in the CDR3. V shed 8 bases, J shed 5 bases, and the junction held 17 bases outside the gene matches. Per germline, CDR1 ENHRY and CDR2 SYGVKD. In nucleotides, the CDR3 is TGTGCCATCGGGGAACTAAACAGGGGACGCCGTACTGAAGCTTTCTTT. Amino acids: CAIGELNRGRRTEAFF.

This rearrangement joins TRBV27 to TRBJ2-7; 8 nucleotides align to TRBD1. The germline gives CDR1 MNHEY, CDR2 SMNVEV (reference sequence). Trimming took 7 bases from V and 0 from J; bases not matched to a gene: 5. The CDR3 contains 14 residues. The CDR3 spells CASTKDRDSYEQYF. The CDR3 DNA reads TGTGCCAGCACTAAGGACAGGGACTCCTACGAGCAGTACTTC.

This rearrangement joins TRBV12-3 or TRBV12-4 to TRBJ2-5; D might be TRBD2 (5 bases). V dropped 5 bases and J dropped 5 bases, with 12 bases sitting between them. This CDR3 comprises 13 residues. CDR3 region: CASSPGNQETQYF. In nucleotides, the CDR3 is TGTGCCAGCAGTCCCGGGAATCAGGAGACCCAGTACTTC.

The chain has TRBV6-1 and TRBJ2-1; D not resolved. Germline CDR1 is MNHNS and CDR2 is SASEGT. This CDR3 spans 15 amino acids. The V and J ends lost 3 bases and 3 bases respectively, with 12 bases between them. The chain's CDR3 is CASSDIVRGYNEQFF. CDR3 bases: TGTGCCAGCAGTGATATAGTGCGAGGCTACAATGAGCAGTTCTTC.

This chain links TRBV7-2 with TRBJ2-7, with TRBD2 identical over 9 bases. The germline V gene has CDR1 SGHTA and CDR2 FQGNSA. The CDR3 extends over 15 amino acids. The V gene end was trimmed by 5 bases and the J gene end by 4 bases; junction bases not matched to a gene: 9. The CDR3 protein is CASSQAGTSSYEQYF. CDR3 DNA: TGTGCCAGCAGCCAGGCGGGGACTAGCTCGTACGAGCAGTACTTC.

V is TRBV5-1 and J is TRBJ1-6, with TRBD1 matching over 8 bases. Germline CDR1 is SGHRS and CDR2 is YFSETQ. V shed 4 bases and J 9 bases; nucleotides not matched to a gene: 3. The CDR3 is 13 amino acids. The CDR3 is CASSPTGGSPLHF. CDR3 coding DNA: TGCGCCAGCAGCCCCACAGGGGGTTCACCCCTCCACTTT.

V is TRBV6-5 and J is TRBJ2-5; D gene ambiguous. The CDR3 is 13 residues long. The germline CDR1 and CDR2 sequences are MNHEY and SVGAGI. Trimming removed 4 bases at V and 4 bases at J, with 10 bases between. The CDR3 sequence: CASSLVVGETQYF. CDR3 sequence (DNA): TGTGCCAGCAGTTTGGTAGTTGGAGAGACCCAGTACTTC.

This rearrangement joins TRBV13 to TRBJ1-5; D uncertain. The CDR3 is 13 amino acids. V was shortened by 5 bases and J by 4 bases, with 9 bases between the two germline ends. In germline, CDR1 is PRHDT, CDR2 FYEKMQ (reference sequence). CDR3 amino acids: CASSLGLNQPQHF. Here the CDR3 DNA reads TGTGCCAGCAGCCTCGGTCTAAATCAGCCCCAGCATTTT.

The chain links TRBV12-3 or TRBV12-4 to TRBJ1-4, with 8 positions matching TRBD1. V was clipped by 6 bases and J by 6 bases; unmatched bases: 3. The CDR3 loop spans 13 amino acids. For the CDR3, the DNA is TGTGCCAGCAGGGGACAGGACGATGAAAAACTGTTTTTT. Amino acids: CASRGQDDEKLFF.

This chain connects TRBV9 to TRBJ2-2; D is unresolved. The V and J ends lost 4 bases and 4 bases respectively, with 8 bases between them. The CDR3 extends over 13 amino acids. Germline-derived CDR1 and CDR2 are SGDLS and YYNGEE. CDR3 in DNA: TGTGCCAGCAGCCCTAGATCCACCGGGGAGCTGTTTTTT. It encodes CASSPRSTGELFF.

This clone has more than one count but fewer than ten. The chain carries TRBV19 and TRBJ2-1; a weak D match, TRBD1 (5 bases). Between the trimmed V and J ends, which lost 4 bases and 0 bases, there was a span of 13 bases. This CDR3 is 16 amino acids long. Germline V gene sequence: CDR1 LNHDA, CDR2 SQIVND (reference sequence). The CDR3 protein is CASSKLDSSSYNEQFF. In nucleotides, the CDR3 is TGTGCCAGTAGTAAGTTAGACAGTAGCTCCTACAATGAGCAGTTCTTC. Full variable domain (rest looked up from reference TRBV19 and TRBJ2-1): DGGITQSPKYLFRKEGQNVTLSCEQNLNHDAMYWYRQDPGQGLRLIYYSQIVNDFQKGDIAEGYSVSREKKESFPLTVTSAQKNPTAFYLCASSKLDSSSYNEQFFGPGTRLTVL.